This note documents a single TCR beta chain sequence. V gave up 5 bases and J gave up 2 bases, with 17 bases separating them. Germline values: CDR1 MNHEY, CDR2 SMNVEV (reference sequence). This CDR3 comprises 16 residues. The data derive from a study of blood T cell repertoires in COVID-19. For the study at large: Acute and convalescent COVID-19 samples came from the United States, Italy and Spain. T cells, B-cell-depleted T cells, or PBMCs provided the cDNA or gDNA that served as material.

In the original processing: Estimated nucleated cell counts came from reference gene primer amplification. Method: immunoSEQ multiplex PCR; TCRdb's copy keeps in-frame clones and lacks some. Clone size and the V and J calls come from that table; the DNA yielded D and trimming. Among roughly 200,000 clones listed, about 84% were seen once. Cohorts were assigned according to the clinical history that participants reported. This sequence originates from a man aged 40-55 years with acute COVID-19. Input material: PBMCs or T cells enriched from blood (not recorded which). J is TRBJ2-3 and V is TRBV27; D gene uncertain. The CDR3 nucleotides read TGTGCCAGCAGTAAGTCGAAAGCTGAAACCACAGATACGCAGTATTTT. It encodes CASSKSKAETTDTQYF.